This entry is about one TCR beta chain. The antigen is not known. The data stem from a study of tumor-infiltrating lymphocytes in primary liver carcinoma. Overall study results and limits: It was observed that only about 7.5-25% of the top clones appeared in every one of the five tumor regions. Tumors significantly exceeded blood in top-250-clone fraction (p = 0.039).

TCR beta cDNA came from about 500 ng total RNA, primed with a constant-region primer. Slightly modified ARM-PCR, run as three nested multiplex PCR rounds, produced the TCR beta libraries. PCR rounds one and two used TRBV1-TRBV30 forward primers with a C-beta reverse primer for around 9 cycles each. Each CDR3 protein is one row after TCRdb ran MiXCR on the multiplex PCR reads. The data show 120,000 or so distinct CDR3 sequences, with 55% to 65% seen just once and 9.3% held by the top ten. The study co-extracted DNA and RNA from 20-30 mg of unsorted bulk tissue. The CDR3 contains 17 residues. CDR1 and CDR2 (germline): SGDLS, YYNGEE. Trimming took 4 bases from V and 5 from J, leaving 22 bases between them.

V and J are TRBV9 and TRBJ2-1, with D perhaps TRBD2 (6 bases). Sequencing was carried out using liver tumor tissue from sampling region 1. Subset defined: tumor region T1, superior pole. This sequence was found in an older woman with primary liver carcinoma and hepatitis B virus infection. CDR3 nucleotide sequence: TGTGCCAGCAGCCCAGTGGGGGACTCGTACACTAACAATGAGCAGTTCTTC. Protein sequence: CASSPVGDSYTNNEQFF.